These 15 T cell receptor beta chains were all obtained from the same sample, sequenced in a study of OX40 agonist ivuxolimab in advanced cancers. Data came from immunoSEQ multiplex PCR; TCRdb stores just in-frame clones and leaves some out. The sample consists of 65,000 to 80,000 clones, roughly 90% of them appearing once. Sequenced material: CD4+ or CD8+ T cells sorted from blood, taken in a trial of the OX40 agonist ivuxolimab. The receptors were sampled from an adult with an advanced solid tumor such as melanoma, head and neck, liver or kidney cancer.

The V and J genes are TRBV6-1 and TRBJ2-6; D uncertain. CDR1 is MNHNS and CDR2 is SASEGT in the germline V gene. V was trimmed by 7 bases and J by 0 bases, leaving 4 bases between them. The CDR3 has 13 amino acids. CDR3 sequence: CASKDSGANVLTF. The CDR3 bases are TGTGCCAGCAAGGACTCTGGGGCCAACGTCCTGACTTTC.

The rearrangement uses TRBV20-1 and TRBJ2-1; the match to TRBD2 covers 7 bases. J gave up 10 bases and V 6 bases, and 3 bases lay outside the gene matches. The CDR3 length is 10 residues. The germline CDR1 and CDR2 sequences are DFQATT and SNEGSKA (reference sequence). CDR3 in DNA: TGCAGTGCGGGAGGGCGGGAGCAGTTCTTC. It encodes CSAGGREQFF.

The chain couples TRBV7-2 to TRBJ2-1; D unclear. Germline CDR1 SGHTA, CDR2 FQGNSA. Deletions cut 5 bases from V and 8 bases from J, with 7 bases between. This CDR3 has 11 residues. The CDR3 here is CASSEQYEQFF. For the CDR3, the DNA is TGTGCCAGCAGCGAACAGTATGAGCAGTTCTTC.

DNA for the CDR3: TGTGCCAGCAGTTATCACAAAGGGGCCGGGGAGCTGTTTTTT. Encoded protein: CASSYHKGAGELFF. The V gene is TRBV6-5, the J gene TRBJ2-2; D perhaps matches TRBD1 (5 bases). The CDR3 runs 14 residues. Trimming removed 3 bases at V and 6 bases at J, with 11 bases between. CDR1 is MNHEY, CDR2 SVGAGI, per germline.

CDR3 bases: TGTGCCAGCAGCTCCAGGGGGCAGGTTGAAAAACTGTTTTTT. Its translation is CASSSRGQVEKLFF. The chain links TRBV6-5 to TRBJ1-4, with 8 bases that match TRBD1. This CDR3 region has 14 residues. The germline gives CDR1 MNHEY, CDR2 SVGAGI. The ends lost 6 bases at V and 7 bases at J; junction bases unmatched: 7.

Only a few counts were recorded for this clone. The chain joins TRBV29-1 to TRBJ1-3, with D possibly TRBD1 on 6 matching bases. CDR1 and CDR2 from the germline V gene are SQVTM and ANQGSEA. V lost 3 bases, J lost 0 bases, and 9 bases lay in between. This CDR3 has 14 amino acids. The DNA for the CDR3 is TGCAGCGTTGATAAGGGGGGCTCTGGAAACACCATATATTTT. Translated: CSVDKGGSGNTIYF.

The chain is built from TRBV5-1 and TRBJ2-5; perhaps TRBD1 as D (6 bases). V was clipped by 4 bases and J by 5 bases, with 12 bases between them. Germline V gene data show CDR1 as SGHRS and CDR2 as YFSETQ. This CDR3 comprises 13 residues. DNA of the CDR3: TGCGCCAGCAGCACCGACCAGGGGGAGACCCAGTACTTC. This codes for CASSTDQGETQYF.

The chain is built from TRBV6-1 and TRBJ2-1; D is uncertain. V was pared by 2 bases and J by 5 bases, with 16 bases between. Germline loops: CDR1 MNHNS, CDR2 SASEGT. The CDR3 covers 16 residues. This CDR3 is CASSEIWNSFHNEQFF. The CDR3 nucleotides are TGTGCCAGCAGTGAAATTTGGAACAGCTTTCACAATGAGCAGTTCTTC.

V usage is TRBV2 and J usage is TRBJ2-7; weak D call: TRBD1 (6 bases). Per germline, CDR1 SNHLY and CDR2 FYNNEI. The germline V and J ends were trimmed by 6 bases and 4 bases, with 10 bases remaining between them. The CDR3 has 12 amino acids. CDR3 loop: CASRQGGYEQYF. The CDR3 bases are TGTGCCAGCAGACAGGGTGGGTACGAGCAGTACTTC.

This clone is a singleton in its sample. The chain joins TRBV11-2 to TRBJ2-4; D not resolved. The CDR3 totals 16 residues. The V end lost 3 bases, the J end lost 0 bases, and 12 bases lay between the germline ends. In germline, CDR1 is SGHAT, CDR2 FQNNGV. The CDR3 DNA follows: TGTGCCAGCAGCTTTGACTCCCCTGGAGCCAAAAACATTCAGTACTTC. This sequence encodes CASSFDSPGAKNIQYF.

This clone was counted a single time. The V and J genes are TRBV28 and TRBJ2-5; D gene uncertain. The CDR3 sequence is 14 residues long. Looked up from germline, CDR1 is MDHEN and CDR2 is SYDVKM. Between the trimmed V and J ends, which lost 5 bases and 0 bases, there was a span of 10 bases. In DNA form, the CDR3 reads TGTGCCAGCAGTCTACATAAAAACCAAGAGACCCAGTACTTC. This sequence encodes CASSLHKNQETQYF.

The chain is built from TRBV11-2 and TRBJ2-7; D unresolved. CDR1 and CDR2 from the germline V gene are SGHAT and FQNNGV. V was trimmed by 4 bases and J by 2 bases, leaving 15 bases between them. This CDR3 is 15 amino acids long. The CDR3 coding sequence is TGTGCCAGCAGCTCTTTACAGAAACTGCCCTACGAGCAGTACTTC. Protein product: CASSSLQKLPYEQYF.

This chain links TRBV4-1 with TRBJ2-3; unclear D gene. The germline V and J ends were trimmed by 1 base and 6 bases, with 14 bases remaining between them. Germline V CDR1 and CDR2: MGHRA, YSYEKL. The CDR3 spans 15 residues. In DNA form, the CDR3 reads TGCGCCAGCAGCCAAGCTTGGGCCCTGCGCGATACGCAGTATTTT. Residues: CASSQAWALRDTQYF.

This chain joins TRBV11-2 and TRBJ2-3, with unresolved D. Germline CDR1 is SGHAT and CDR2 is FQNNGV. The CDR3 totals 12 residues. With 3 bases removed from V and 3 bases from J, the gap between germline ends came to 4 bases. CDR3 sequence (DNA): TGTGCCAGCAGCTTTAATACAGATACGCAGTATTTT. As protein: CASSFNTDTQYF. Looking up the rest from reference TRBV11-2 and TRBJ2-3 gives the full variable domain: EAGVAQSPRYKIIEKRQSVAFWCNPISGHATLYWYQQILGQGPKLLIQFQNNGVVDDSQLPKDRFSAERLKGVDSTLKIQPAKLEDSAVYLCASSFNTDTQYFGPGTRLTVL.

The V gene is TRBV7-3, the J gene TRBJ2-2; TRBD1 matches 7 bases. V was clipped by 4 bases and J by 8 bases; unmatched bases: 4. The CDR3 length is 13 residues. In germline, CDR1 is SGHTA, CDR2 FQGTGA. CDR3 residues: CASSYDRVGELFF. CDR3 bases: TGTGCCAGCAGCTATGACAGGGTTGGGGAGCTGTTTTTT. Using reference TRBV7-3 and TRBJ2-2 for the parts outside the CDR3, the full variable domain is GAGVSQTPSNKVTEKGKYVELRCDPISGHTALYWYRQSLGQGPEFLIYFQGTGAADDSGLPNDRFFAVRPEGSVSTLKIQRTERGDSAVYLCASSYDRVGELFFGEGSRLTVL.